This entry lists 20 T cell receptor beta chains sequenced from one sample in a study of CD8 T cells in ankylosing spondylitis. TCRdb fed the 5' RACE reads into MiXCR, producing one record per CDR3 protein. Among approximately 60,000 distinct CDR3 sequences listed, about 6% were seen once. The material sequenced was synovial fluid, either unsorted or a sorted T cell fraction (not recorded which). These receptors came from a male donor with ankylosing spondylitis.

The table lists this clonotype with a few counts. This chain joins TRBV11-3 and TRBJ2-5; no reliable D call. Germline V CDR1 and CDR2: SGHNT, YENEEA. Trimming removed 6 bases from V and 0 bases from J, with 17 bases in between. The CDR3 is made up of 16 amino acids. In DNA form, the CDR3 reads TGTGCCAGCAGTCTAGGTGGCAGGTCGTACCAAGAGACCCAGTACTTC. Amino acids: CASSLGGRSYQETQYF.

This clonotype appeared many times. The rearrangement uses TRBV11-2 and TRBJ1-2; the D gene is possibly TRBD1 (6 bases). Trimming shortened V by 2 bases and J by 7 bases, and 26 bases separated the two germline ends. This CDR3 has 18 amino acids. CDR1 and CDR2 (germline): SGHAT, FQNNGV. CDR3 nucleotide sequence: TGTGCCAGCAGCTTAAACCTCGTCCCGGGGGCCCCGGAGGGTGGCTACACCTTC. It encodes CASSLNLVPGAPEGGYTF.

The J gene is TRBJ2-3, the V gene TRBV11-1, with 13 positions matching TRBD2. This CDR3 comprises 21 residues. Trimming took 2 bases from V and 0 from J; bases not matched to a gene: 14. Germline V gene lookup returns CDR1 SGHAT and CDR2 FQDESV (reference sequence). In DNA, the CDR3 is TGTGCCAGCAGCTTATTTTATGGACTAGCGGGAGTGTTCCCTAGCACAGATACGCAGTATTTT. It is translated as CASSLFYGLAGVFPSTDTQYF.

This clonotype has at least ten counts. This chain uses TRBV4-3 with TRBJ2-6; 14 nucleotides line up with TRBD2. Germline trimming cut 3 bases from V and 0 bases from J; bases unmatched to any gene: 16. Germline V CDR1 and CDR2: LGHNA, YSLEER. The CDR3 has 23 residues. The CDR3 DNA is TGCGCCAGCAGCCAGTCGCCGGGACTAGCGGGAGTCGTATCTCACTCTGGGGCCAACGTCCTGACTTTC. Residues: CASSQSPGLAGVVSHSGANVLTF.

This chain joins TRBV19 and TRBJ2-6; D possibly corresponds to TRBD2 (6 bases). Per the germline V gene, CDR1 is LNHDA and CDR2 is SQIVND (reference sequence). Trimming pared 4 bases from V and 4 bases from J, leaving 14 bases between. The CDR3 extends over 16 amino acids. The CDR3 region has the DNA TGTGCCAGTAGTAATTCCAGGGAGGTGGGGGCCAACGTCCTGACTTTC. Protein product: CASSNSREVGANVLTF.

This chain joins TRBV28 and TRBJ2-7; 13 bases are a match to TRBD2. V lost 7 bases and J lost 6; bases outside the gene matches: 6. This CDR3 has 14 residues. Germline CDR1 MDHEN, CDR2 SYDVKM. DNA for the CDR3: TGTGCCAGCACCGGACTAGCGGGAGTTACCGAGCAGTACTTC. Translation gives CASTGLAGVTEQYF.

This clonotype showed up many times. V is TRBV7-2 and J is TRBJ2-3; D could derive from TRBD1 or TRBD2 (5 bases each). This CDR3 is 15 amino acids long. V lost 2 bases to trimming and J lost 2 bases, with 11 bases between them. Germline values: CDR1 SGHTA, CDR2 FQGNSA. This chain's CDR3 is CASSLNRGYTDTQYF. CDR3 coding DNA: TGTGCCAGCAGCTTAAACCGGGGCTACACAGATACGCAGTATTTT.

In this sample, this clonotype turned up a few times. The chain couples TRBV9 to TRBJ1-2; D ambiguous. Germline-derived CDR1 and CDR2 are SGDLS and YYNGEE. Trimming removed 0 bases at V and 2 bases at J, with 8 bases between. The CDR3 is 14 residues long. The chain's CDR3 is CASSVGAANYGYTF. In DNA form, the CDR3 reads TGTGCCAGCAGCGTAGGGGCAGCGAACTATGGCTACACCTTC.

This clonotype occurred many times. The V and J genes are TRBV11-2 and TRBJ2-1, with TRBD2 matching over 7 bases. CDR1 SGHAT and CDR2 FQNNGV come from the germline V gene. V lost 4 bases to trimming and J lost 7 bases; unmatched junction nucleotides: 16. The CDR3 has 17 amino acids. CDR3 protein: CASSSTRLAVVGNEQFF. The CDR3 coding sequence is TGTGCCAGCAGCTCCACACGCCTAGCGGTGGTGGGGAATGAGCAGTTCTTC.

As to this clonotype: Since a much larger clone is just one base distant, this may be a read error. V usage is TRBV6-6 and J usage is TRBJ2-7; tentative D call: TRBD2 (7 bases). This CDR3 region has 13 residues. Germline CDR1 reads MNHNY; CDR2 reads SVGAGI (reference sequence). This chain's CDR3 is CASSYAGDYEQCF. DNA for the CDR3: TGTGCCAGCAGTTACGCAGGGGACTACGAGCAGTGCTTC.

The sample holds many counts of this clonotype. The germline gene is not matched at one end of the junction; a read error may be the cause. J is TRBJ1-1 and V is TRBV12-3 or TRBV12-4, with D perhaps TRBD1 (6 bases). This CDR3 comprises 15 residues. CDR3 amino acids: CASSFGWQGNAEAFF. The CDR3 nucleotides are TGTGCCAGCAGTTTCGGTTGGCAGGGGAACGCTGAAGCTTTCTTT.

This clonotype was seen repeatedly, ten times or more. The CDR3 coding sequence is TGTGCCAGCAAGACAGGGGGCGGTCAGCAGTACTTC. Its translation is CASKTGGGQQYF. The V gene is TRBV27, the J gene TRBJ2-7, with 10 bases identical to TRBD1. The CDR3 has 12 amino acids. Germline CDR1 reads MNHEY; CDR2 reads SMNVEV (reference sequence). The V gene end was trimmed by 7 bases and the J gene end by 8 bases; junction bases not matched to a gene: 5.

This clonotype was found a few times. The genes are TRBV19 and TRBJ2-1; 12 nucleotides align to TRBD2. CDR3 size: 15 residues. Germline loops: CDR1 LNHDA, CDR2 SQIVND (reference sequence). V gave up 5 bases and J gave up 8 bases; unmatched junction bases: 7. CDR3 in DNA: TGTGCCAGTAGTCCTGGACTAGCGGGACAACATGAGCAGTTCTTC. Amino acid sequence: CASSPGLAGQHEQFF.

This clonotype was seen repeatedly, ten times or more. This rearrangement joins TRBV7-9 to TRBJ1-1, with a possible D match to TRBD1 (6 bases). The V gene's germline CDR1 is SEHNR and CDR2 FQNEAQ (reference sequence). Deletions cut 5 bases from V and 0 bases from J, with 10 bases between. The CDR3 is 14 amino acids. The CDR3 sequence is CASSLQGLNTEAFF. The CDR3 DNA reads TGTGCCAGCAGCCTGCAGGGGCTGAACACTGAAGCTTTCTTT.

In this sample, this clonotype turned up many times. The V gene is TRBV29-1, the J gene TRBJ2-5; 11 nucleotides agree with TRBD2. The germline gives CDR1 SQVTM, CDR2 ANQGSEA. The CDR3 spans 17 residues. Trimming cost V 7 bases and J 7 bases; bases outside gene matches: 20. The CDR3 region is CSAPGGGLLAGEGTQYF. The CDR3 DNA reads as TGCAGCGCCCCGGGTGGGGGATTACTAGCGGGAGAGGGGACCCAGTACTTC.

The J gene is TRBJ1-2, the V gene TRBV12-3 or TRBV12-4; perhaps TRBD1 as D (6 bases). The V end was cut by 5 bases, the J end by 3 bases, with 10 bases between. CDR3 length equals 13 residues. The CDR3 sequence is CASSPAGDYGYTF. The CDR3, as DNA: TGTGCCAGCAGTCCCGCAGGGGACTATGGCTACACCTTC.

V is TRBV6-2 or TRBV6-3 and J is TRBJ1-2, with a weak D call TRBD1 (6 bases). CDR1 and CDR2 (germline): MNHEY, SVGEGT. The CDR3 contains 17 residues. Trimming took off 0 bases at V and 2 bases at J, with 16 bases between the two ends. CDR3 residues: CASSYSYSRGLNYGYTF. CDR3 DNA sequence: TGTGCCAGCAGTTACTCATACAGCAGGGGATTGAACTATGGCTACACCTTC.

This clonotype was found many times. The V call is TRBV11-2, the J call TRBJ2-1; D is ambiguous. This CDR3 has 13 residues. The V and J ends lost 5 bases and 6 bases respectively, with 11 bases between them. The germline V gene encodes CDR1 SGHAT and CDR2 FQNNGV. Written as DNA, the CDR3 is TGTGCCAGCAGCCTAGGGCCGCCCAATGAGCAGTTCTTC. This sequence encodes CASSLGPPNEQFF.

This sequence joins TRBV5-1 and TRBJ2-3; D perhaps matches TRBD2 (6 bases). The CDR3 totals 15 residues. Germline CDR1 SGHRS, CDR2 YFSETQ. Trimming stripped 0 bases from V and 4 bases from J, with 12 bases between. The DNA for the CDR3 is TGCGCCAGCAGCTTGGTGATGGGGGAGGCAGATACGCAGTATTTT. Its translation is CASSLVMGEADTQYF.

This clonotype has just a few counts. The chain employs TRBV24-1 and TRBJ2-6, with 12 bases matching TRBD1. The V segment lost 3 bases and the J segment 2 bases; nucleotides outside the gene matches: 13. Germline lookup yields CDR1 KGHDR and CDR2 SFDVKD. The CDR3 is 21 residues long. DNA of the CDR3: TGTGCCACCAGTGATCGACCCTCACCGGGACAGGGGGCGCCTGGGGCCAACGTCCTGACTTTC. Encoded protein: CATSDRPSPGQGAPGANVLTF.